This T cell receptor (beta chain) was sequenced in a study of blood T cell repertoires in COVID-19. Study-level background: Sources were T cells, B-cell-depleted T cells, or PBMCs; the material itself was cDNA or gDNA.

Under the authors' procedure: By means of reference gene primer amplification, nucleated cell counts were estimated. The protocol was immunoSEQ multiplex PCR, while the TCRdb copy is restricted to in-frame clones and leaves out a portion. For V, J and clone size, that table is used; D and trimming come from the DNA. The sample has some 260,000 clones; nearly 90% are singletons. V lost 5 bases and J 4 bases, leaving 13 bases between the germline ends. The CDR3 has 14 amino acids. The germline gives CDR1 SGHNT, CDR2 YENEEA. Source material: peripheral blood. J is TRBJ2-3 and V is TRBV11-3; possible D gene TRBD1, 6 bases. The TCR comes from a woman aged 25 to 45 with acute or convalescent COVID-19. In nucleotides, the CDR3 is TGTGCCAGCAGCATATTCACAGGGCCAGATACGCAGTATTTT. Amino acids: CASSIFTGPDTQYF. Full variable domain (rest looked up from reference TRBV11-3 and TRBJ2-3): EAGVVQSPRYKIIEKKQPVAFWCNPISGHNTLYWYLQNLGQGPELLIRYENEEAVDDSQLPKDRFSAERLKGVDSTLKIQPAELGDSAVYLCASSIFTGPDTQYFGPGTRLTVL.